The rows below give T cell receptor beta chains drawn from one sample of a study of blood T cells in healthy people across ages. TCRdb reprocessed the 5' RACE reads with MiXCR, giving one entry per CDR3 protein. The sample carries 800,000 to 950,000 distinct CDR3 sequences, 40% to 60% recorded once. What was sequenced was blood. These receptors all come from a young man in good health. Both conserved end residues are trimmed from each CDR3.

v_gene: TRBV12-3/TRBV12-4
j_gene: TRBJ1-1
CDR3aa: AIVLQGLKNTEAF

v_gene: TRBV3-1
j_gene: TRBJ1-3
CDR3aa: ACSQITGPQTGNTIY

v_gene: TRBV3-1
j_gene: TRBJ1-5
CDR3aa: ASSQDSDQPQH

v_gene: TRBV5-6
j_gene: TRBJ2-7
CDR3aa: ASSASATSGQY

v_gene: TRBV7-2
j_gene: TRBJ2-1
CDR3aa: ASSLPSGTSSSYNEQF

v_gene: TRBV9
j_gene: TRBJ2-3
CDR3aa: ASSVRQLSTDTQY

v_gene: TRBV10-3
j_gene: TRBJ2-3
CDR3aa: AISDPAGTGRDSTDTQY

v_gene: TRBV28
j_gene: TRBJ1-5
CDR3aa: ASSPSDRDNQPQH

v_gene: TRBV4-1
j_gene: TRBJ2-3
CDR3aa: ASSQVQGGDTQY

v_gene: TRBV29-1
j_gene: TRBJ2-2
CDR3aa: SVGSGGALGELF

v_gene: TRBV30
j_gene: TRBJ2-7
CDR3aa: AWSRDSPGQY

v_gene: TRBV12-3/TRBV12-4
j_gene: NA
CDR3aa: ASSPLVWGERSDNEQY

v_gene: TRBV10-3
j_gene: TRBJ1-1
CDR3aa: AISERGDTEAF

v_gene: TRBV6-1
j_gene: TRBJ1-2
CDR3aa: ASSEAGSTNYGYT

v_gene: TRBV7-2
j_gene: TRBJ2-7
CDR3aa: AGSLGTITYEQY

v_gene: TRBV5-1
j_gene: TRBJ2-3
CDR3aa: ASSPEGLAGRMDTQY

v_gene: TRBV20-1
j_gene: TRBJ1-6
CDR3aa: SARVWTDGSPLH

v_gene: TRBV29-1
j_gene: TRBJ2-5
CDR3aa: SAQRGRETQY

v_gene: TRBV9
j_gene: TRBJ2-1
CDR3aa: ASSVEGGGPYNEQF

v_gene: TRBV15
j_gene: TRBJ2-5
CDR3aa: ATSRDRTGSYEQY

v_gene: TRBV7-8
j_gene: TRBJ2-1
CDR3aa: ASSLARTSGGAYGEQF

v_gene: TRBV27
j_gene: TRBJ1-1
CDR3aa: ASSFSGGEAF

v_gene: TRBV5-4
j_gene: TRBJ1-1
CDR3aa: ASSPLGDTEAF

v_gene: TRBV5-1
j_gene: TRBJ1-2
CDR3aa: ASSLYRDSYGYT

v_gene: TRBV20-1
j_gene: TRBJ1-6
CDR3aa: SAREGTGGYNSPLH

v_gene: TRBV21-1
j_gene: TRBJ2-1
CDR3aa: ASSKLRQVKGNEQF

v_gene: TRBV28
j_gene: TRBJ2-1
CDR3aa: ASSQTGTGAHEQF

v_gene: TRBV7-3
j_gene: TRBJ2-7
CDR3aa: ASSPPGARPYNEQY

v_gene: TRBV20-1
j_gene: TRBJ2-3
CDR3aa: SASTTSTYTDTQY

v_gene: TRBV29-1
j_gene: TRBJ2-1
CDR3aa: SVEVAGGYAYKQF

v_gene: TRBV27
j_gene: TRBJ1-4
CDR3aa: ASSHSGTSKLF

v_gene: TRBV28
j_gene: TRBJ1-2
CDR3aa: ASSSAGTGEMSGYT

v_gene: TRBV14
j_gene: TRBJ2-1
CDR3aa: ASSQDPGGNEQF

v_gene: TRBV6-1
j_gene: TRBJ1-1
CDR3aa: ASSEQWGTEAF

v_gene: TRBV7-8
j_gene: NA
CDR3aa: AGSFWDFMSETQY

v_gene: TRBV4-1
j_gene: TRBJ1-1
CDR3aa: ASSQGLGGQAF

v_gene: TRBV10-3
j_gene: TRBJ2-1
CDR3aa: AISETGTGDNEQF

v_gene: TRBV21-1
j_gene: TRBJ2-1
CDR3aa: ASSPRTSGVPYNEQF

v_gene: TRBV4-1
j_gene: TRBJ2-2
CDR3aa: ASSQGGGHPGELF

v_gene: TRBV5-8
j_gene: TRBJ2-3
CDR3aa: ASSLDEGTTQY

v_gene: TRBV4-1
j_gene: TRBJ1-2
CDR3aa: ASSQGMDGYT

v_gene: TRBV2
j_gene: TRBJ2-3
CDR3aa: ASSEHGGYADTQY

v_gene: TRBV20-1
j_gene: TRBJ1-1
CDR3aa: SARGGLAEAF

v_gene: TRBV29-1
j_gene: TRBJ2-1
CDR3aa: SVETGWEGAPKGASYNEQF

v_gene: TRBV27
j_gene: TRBJ2-3
CDR3aa: ASSGAGRYTDTQY

v_gene: TRBV13
j_gene: TRBJ1-1
CDR3aa: ASSPWSRQNTEAF

v_gene: TRBV7-8
j_gene: TRBJ2-3
CDR3aa: ASSSDSDTGY

v_gene: TRBV6-5
j_gene: TRBJ1-4
CDR3aa: ASSYSGGKGSEKLF

v_gene: TRBV10-3
j_gene: TRBJ2-7
CDR3aa: AIRGSPDEQY

v_gene: TRBV4-2
j_gene: NA
CDR3aa: ASSQDPSKETQY

v_gene: TRBV14
j_gene: TRBJ2-1
CDR3aa: ASSLLAGAANEQF

v_gene: TRBV27
j_gene: TRBJ2-5
CDR3aa: AGSSYSGRVLEQY

v_gene: TRBV25-1
j_gene: NA
CDR3aa: ASSETARGREQY

v_gene: TRBV12-3/TRBV12-4
j_gene: TRBJ2-3
CDR3aa: ASSFWRITNTQY

v_gene: TRBV5-1
j_gene: TRBJ2-3
CDR3aa: ASSPGTYGDTQY

v_gene: TRBV20-1
j_gene: NA
CDR3aa: SARDARLAQETQY

v_gene: TRBV2
j_gene: TRBJ1-4
CDR3aa: ASTDGTGWEKLF

v_gene: TRBV28
j_gene: TRBJ2-7
CDR3aa: ASSMGGGTYEQY

v_gene: TRBV4-1
j_gene: TRBJ2-1
CDR3aa: ASSQDDTSGYNEQF

v_gene: TRBV6-6
j_gene: TRBJ2-7
CDR3aa: ASHRGAYEQY